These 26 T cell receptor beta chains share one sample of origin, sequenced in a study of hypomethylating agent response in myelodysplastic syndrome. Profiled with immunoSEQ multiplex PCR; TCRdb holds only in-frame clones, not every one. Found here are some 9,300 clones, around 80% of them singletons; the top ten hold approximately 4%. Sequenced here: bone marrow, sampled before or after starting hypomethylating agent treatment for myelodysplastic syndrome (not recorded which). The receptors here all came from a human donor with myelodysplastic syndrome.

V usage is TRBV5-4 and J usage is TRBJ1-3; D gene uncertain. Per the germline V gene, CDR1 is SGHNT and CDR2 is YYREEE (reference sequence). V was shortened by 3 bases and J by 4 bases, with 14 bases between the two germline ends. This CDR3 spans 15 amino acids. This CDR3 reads CASSSGSNFGNTIYF. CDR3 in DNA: TGTGCCAGCAGCTCCGGCAGCAACTTCGGAAACACCATATATTTT.

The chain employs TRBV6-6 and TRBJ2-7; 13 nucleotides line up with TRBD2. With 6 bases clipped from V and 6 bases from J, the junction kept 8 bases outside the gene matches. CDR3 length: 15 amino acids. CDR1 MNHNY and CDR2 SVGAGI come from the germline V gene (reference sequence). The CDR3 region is CASSLGGLAGPEQYF. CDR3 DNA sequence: TGTGCCAGCAGCCTAGGGGGACTAGCGGGACCCGAGCAGTACTTC.

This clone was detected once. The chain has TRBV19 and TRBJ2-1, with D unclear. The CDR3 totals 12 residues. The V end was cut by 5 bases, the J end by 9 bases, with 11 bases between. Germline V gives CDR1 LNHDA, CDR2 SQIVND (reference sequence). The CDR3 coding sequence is TGTGCCAGTAGTCCATCGAAGGGTGAGCAGTTCTTC. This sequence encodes CASSPSKGEQFF. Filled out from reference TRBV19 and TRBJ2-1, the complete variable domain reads DGGITQSPKYLFRKEGQNVTLSCEQNLNHDAMYWYRQDPGQGLRLIYYSQIVNDFQKGDIAEGYSVSREKKESFPLTVTSAQKNPTAFYLCASSPSKGEQFFGPGTRLTVL.

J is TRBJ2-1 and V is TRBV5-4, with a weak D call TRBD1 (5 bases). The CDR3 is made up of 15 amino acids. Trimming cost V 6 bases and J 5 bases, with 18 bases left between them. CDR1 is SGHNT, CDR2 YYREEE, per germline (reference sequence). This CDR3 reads CASTTIDRSNNEQFF. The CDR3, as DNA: TGTGCCAGCACGACAATTGACAGATCGAACAATGAGCAGTTCTTC.

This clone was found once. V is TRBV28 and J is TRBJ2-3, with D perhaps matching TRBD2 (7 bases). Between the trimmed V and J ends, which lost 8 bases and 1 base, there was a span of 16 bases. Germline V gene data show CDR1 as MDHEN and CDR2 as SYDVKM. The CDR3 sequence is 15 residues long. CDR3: CASGTTGIGTDTQYF. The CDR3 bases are TGTGCCAGCGGGACTACAGGGATAGGCACAGATACGCAGTATTTT.

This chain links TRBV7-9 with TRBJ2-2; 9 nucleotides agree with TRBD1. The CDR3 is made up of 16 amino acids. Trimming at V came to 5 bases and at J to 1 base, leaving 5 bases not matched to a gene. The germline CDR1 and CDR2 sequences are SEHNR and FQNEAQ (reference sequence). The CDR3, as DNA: TGTGCCAGCAGCCTACAGGGGGCCCTGAACACCGGGGAGCTGTTTTTT. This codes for CASSLQGALNTGELFF.

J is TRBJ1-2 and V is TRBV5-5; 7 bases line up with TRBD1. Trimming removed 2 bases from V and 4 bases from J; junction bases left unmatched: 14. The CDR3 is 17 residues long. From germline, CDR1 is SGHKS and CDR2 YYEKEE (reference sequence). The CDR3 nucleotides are TGTGCCAGCAGCTTAATAAAGGCAGGGGGTTCCACCTATGGCTACACCTTC. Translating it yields CASSLIKAGGSTYGYTF. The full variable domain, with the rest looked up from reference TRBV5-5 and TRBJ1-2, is DAGVTQSPTHLIKTRGQQVTLRCSPISGHKSVSWYQQVLGQGPQFIFQYYEKEERGRGNFPDRFSARQFPNYSSELNVNALLLGDSALYLCASSLIKAGGSTYGYTFGSGTRLTVV.

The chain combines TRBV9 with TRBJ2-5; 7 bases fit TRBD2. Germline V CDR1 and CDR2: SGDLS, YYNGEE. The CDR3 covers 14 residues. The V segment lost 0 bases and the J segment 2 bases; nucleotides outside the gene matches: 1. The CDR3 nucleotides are TGTGCCAGCAGCGTAGGGGAGGGTCAAGAGACCCAGTACTTC. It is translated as CASSVGEGQETQYF.

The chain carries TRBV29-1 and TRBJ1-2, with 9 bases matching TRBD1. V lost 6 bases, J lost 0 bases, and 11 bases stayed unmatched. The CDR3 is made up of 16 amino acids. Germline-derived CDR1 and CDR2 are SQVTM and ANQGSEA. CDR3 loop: CSVTPGQGETNYGYTF. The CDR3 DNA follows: TGCAGCGTAACTCCGGGACAGGGAGAAACTAACTATGGCTACACCTTC.

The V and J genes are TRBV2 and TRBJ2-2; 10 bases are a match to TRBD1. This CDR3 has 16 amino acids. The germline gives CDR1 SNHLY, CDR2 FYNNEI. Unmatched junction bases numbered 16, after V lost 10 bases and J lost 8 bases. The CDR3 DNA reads TGTGCCAACCTGAAGGGGGACAGGGGTCGAAGAGGGGAGCTGTTTTTT. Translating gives CANLKGDRGRRGELFF.

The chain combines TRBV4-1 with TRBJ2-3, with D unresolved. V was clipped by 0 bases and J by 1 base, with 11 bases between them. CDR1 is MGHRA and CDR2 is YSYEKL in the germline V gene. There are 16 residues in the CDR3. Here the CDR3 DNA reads TGCGCCAGCAGCCAAGAAGGAGACGCACGCACAGATACGCAGTATTTT. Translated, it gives CASSQEGDARTDTQYF.

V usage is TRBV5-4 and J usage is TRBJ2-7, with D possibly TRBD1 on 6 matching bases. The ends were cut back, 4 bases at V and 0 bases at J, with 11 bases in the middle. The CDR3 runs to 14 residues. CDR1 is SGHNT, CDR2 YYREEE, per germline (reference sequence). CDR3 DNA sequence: TGTGCCAGCAGCCCAGGGGTCATCTCCTACGAGCAGTACTTC. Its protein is CASSPGVISYEQYF.

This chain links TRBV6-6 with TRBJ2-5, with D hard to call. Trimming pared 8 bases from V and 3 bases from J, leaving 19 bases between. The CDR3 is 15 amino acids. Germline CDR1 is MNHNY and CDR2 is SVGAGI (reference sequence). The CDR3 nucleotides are TGTGCCAGCGGTAATTGGGCTGGGGAAAAAGAGACCCAGTACTTC. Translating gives CASGNWAGEKETQYF.

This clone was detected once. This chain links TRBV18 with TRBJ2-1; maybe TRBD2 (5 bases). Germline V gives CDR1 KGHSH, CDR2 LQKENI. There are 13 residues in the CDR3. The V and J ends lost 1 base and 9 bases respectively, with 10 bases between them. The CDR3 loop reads CASSPLRVTEQFF. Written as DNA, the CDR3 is TGTGCCAGCTCACCACTGAGGGTCACTGAGCAGTTCTTC. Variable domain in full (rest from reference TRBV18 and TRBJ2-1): NAGVMQNPRHLVRRRGQEARLRCSPMKGHSHVYWYRQLPEEGLKFMVYLQKENIIDESGMPKERFSAEFPKEGPSILRIQQVVRGDSAAYFCASSPLRVTEQFFGPGTRLTVL.

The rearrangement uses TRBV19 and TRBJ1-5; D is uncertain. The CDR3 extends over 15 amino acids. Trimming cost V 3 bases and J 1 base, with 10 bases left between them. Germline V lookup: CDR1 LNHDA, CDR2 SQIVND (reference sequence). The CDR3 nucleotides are TGTGCCAGTAGTATGGCCGGATTGAGCAATCAGCCCCAGCATTTT. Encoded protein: CASSMAGLSNQPQHF. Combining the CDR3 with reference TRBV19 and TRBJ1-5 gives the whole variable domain DGGITQSPKYLFRKEGQNVTLSCEQNLNHDAMYWYRQDPGQGLRLIYYSQIVNDFQKGDIAEGYSVSREKKESFPLTVTSAQKNPTAFYLCASSMAGLSNQPQHFGDGTRLSIL.

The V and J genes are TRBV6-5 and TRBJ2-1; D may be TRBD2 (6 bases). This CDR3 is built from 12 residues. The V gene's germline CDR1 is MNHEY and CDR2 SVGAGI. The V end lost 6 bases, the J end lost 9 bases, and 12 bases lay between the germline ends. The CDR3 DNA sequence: TGTGCCAGCAGCCGGGACTCCGGTGAGCAGTTCTTC. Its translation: CASSRDSGEQFF.

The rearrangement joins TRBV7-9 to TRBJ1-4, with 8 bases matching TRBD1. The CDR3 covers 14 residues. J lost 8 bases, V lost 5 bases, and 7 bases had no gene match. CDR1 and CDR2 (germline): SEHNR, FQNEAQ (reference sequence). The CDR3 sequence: CASSQGQGWEKLFF. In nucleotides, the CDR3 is TGTGCCAGCAGCCAAGGACAGGGTTGGGAAAAACTGTTTTTT.

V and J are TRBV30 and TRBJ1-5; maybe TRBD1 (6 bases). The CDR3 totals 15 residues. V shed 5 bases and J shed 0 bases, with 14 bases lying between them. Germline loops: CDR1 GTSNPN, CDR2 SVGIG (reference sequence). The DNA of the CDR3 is TGTGCCTGGTCGGAGGGGGTTAGTAGCAATCAGCCCCAGCATTTT. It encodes CAWSEGVSSNQPQHF.

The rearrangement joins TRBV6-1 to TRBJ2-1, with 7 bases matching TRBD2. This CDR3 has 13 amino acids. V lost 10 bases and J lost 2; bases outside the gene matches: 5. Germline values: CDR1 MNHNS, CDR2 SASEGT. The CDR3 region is CATTGGPYNEQFF. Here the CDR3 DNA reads TGTGCCACGACGGGAGGACCCTACAATGAGCAGTTCTTC.

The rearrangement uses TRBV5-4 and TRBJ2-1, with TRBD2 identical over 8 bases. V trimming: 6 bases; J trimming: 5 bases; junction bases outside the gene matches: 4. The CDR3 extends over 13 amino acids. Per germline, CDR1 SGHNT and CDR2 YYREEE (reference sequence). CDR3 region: CASTREVNNEQFF. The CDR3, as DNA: TGTGCCAGCACGCGGGAGGTAAACAATGAGCAGTTCTTC. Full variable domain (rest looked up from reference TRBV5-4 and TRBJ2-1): ETGVTQSPTHLIKTRGQQVTLRCSSQSGHNTVSWYQQALGQGPQFIFQYYREEENGRGNFPPRFSGLQFPNYSSELNVNALELDDSALYLCASTREVNNEQFFGPGTRLTVL.

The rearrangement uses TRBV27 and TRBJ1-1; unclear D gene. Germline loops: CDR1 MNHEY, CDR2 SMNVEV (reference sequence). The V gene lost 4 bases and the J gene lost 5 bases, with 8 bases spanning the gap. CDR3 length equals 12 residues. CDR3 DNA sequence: TGTGCCAGCAGTTCCCTCCTAACTGAAGCTTTCTTT. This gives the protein CASSSLLTEAFF.

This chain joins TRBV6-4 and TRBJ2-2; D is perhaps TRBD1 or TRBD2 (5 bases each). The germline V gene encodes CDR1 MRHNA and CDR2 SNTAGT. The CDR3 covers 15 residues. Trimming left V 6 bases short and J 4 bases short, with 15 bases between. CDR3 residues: CASSETGDGTGELFF. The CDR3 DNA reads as TGTGCCAGCAGCGAGACCGGGGACGGCACCGGGGAGCTGTTTTTT.

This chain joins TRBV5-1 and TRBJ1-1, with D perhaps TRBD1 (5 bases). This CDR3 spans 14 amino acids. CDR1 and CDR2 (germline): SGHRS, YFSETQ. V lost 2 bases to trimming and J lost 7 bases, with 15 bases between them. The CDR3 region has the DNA TGCGCCAGCAGCTTTAACAGCCAAACAGGTGAAGCTTTCTTT. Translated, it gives CASSFNSQTGEAFF.

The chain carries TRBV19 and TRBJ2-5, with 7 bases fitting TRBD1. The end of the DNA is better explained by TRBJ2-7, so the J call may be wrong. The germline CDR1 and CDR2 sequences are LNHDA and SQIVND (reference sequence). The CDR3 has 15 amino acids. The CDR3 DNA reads TGTGCCAGTAGTATAAGACGGGACAGTCTAGGCGAGCAGTACTTC. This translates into CASSIRRDSLGEQYF.

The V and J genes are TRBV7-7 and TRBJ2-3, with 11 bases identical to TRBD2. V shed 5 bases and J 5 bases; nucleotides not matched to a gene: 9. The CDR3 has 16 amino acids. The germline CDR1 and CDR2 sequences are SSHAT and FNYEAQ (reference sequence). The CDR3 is CASSPVGLAGGDTQYF. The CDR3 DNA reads TGTGCCAGCAGCCCGGTCGGGCTAGCGGGAGGAGATACGCAGTATTTT.

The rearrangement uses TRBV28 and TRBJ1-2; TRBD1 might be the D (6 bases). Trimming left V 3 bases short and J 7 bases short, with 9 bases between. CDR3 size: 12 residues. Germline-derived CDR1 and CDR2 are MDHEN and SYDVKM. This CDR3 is CASSFRGGGYTF. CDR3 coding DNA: TGTGCCAGCAGTTTCAGGGGAGGTGGCTACACCTTC.